This TCR beta chain derives from a study of PD-1 blockade in classical Hodgkin lymphoma. Study summary: Every 2 weeks, patients had 3 mg/kg nivolumab intravenously. Notes on the study in general: Diminished baseline TCR diversity has been reported in newly diagnosed patients relative to healthy donors. While CD8+ TCR diversity did not rise significantly by C4D1, CD4+ TCR diversity did. The diversity seen at baseline in complete responders resembled that of newly diagnosed patients.

No patient escaped relapse after autologous stem cell transplantation, and brentuximab vedotin exposure varied. The data were produced by immunoSEQ multiplex PCR, yet TCRdb's version contains in-frame clones alone and is incomplete. The sample lists tens of thousands of clones; roughly nine tenths were seen once. This clone has just one count. What it binds is not known. Germline CDR1 is SGDLS and CDR2 is YYNGEE. The CDR3 has 16 residues. V lost 4 bases, J lost 6 bases, and 9 bases stayed unmatched. Here the sequenced sample was peripheral blood mononuclear cells (PBMCs), taken at baseline. The TCR comes from a human donor with classical Hodgkin lymphoma. The chain combines TRBV9 with TRBJ2-1; 11 bases align to TRBD2. The CDR3 nucleotides are TGTGCCAGCAGCCCCCAAACTAGCGGGAGATTCAATGAGCAGTTCTTC. This codes for CASSPQTSGRFNEQFF.